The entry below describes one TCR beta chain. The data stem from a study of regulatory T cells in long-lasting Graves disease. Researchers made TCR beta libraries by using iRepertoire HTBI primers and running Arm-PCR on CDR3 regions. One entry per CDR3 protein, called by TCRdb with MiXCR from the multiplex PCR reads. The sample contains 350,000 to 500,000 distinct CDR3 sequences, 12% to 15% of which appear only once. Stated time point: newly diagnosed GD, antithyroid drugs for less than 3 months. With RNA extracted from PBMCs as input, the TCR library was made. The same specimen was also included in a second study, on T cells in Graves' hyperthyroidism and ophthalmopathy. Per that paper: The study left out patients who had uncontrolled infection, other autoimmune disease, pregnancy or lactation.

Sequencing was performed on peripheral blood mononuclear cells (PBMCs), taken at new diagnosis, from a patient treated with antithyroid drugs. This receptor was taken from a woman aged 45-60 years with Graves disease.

The CDR3: CASSPADRGSNTQYF. The CDR3 DNA follows: TGTGCCAGTAGTCCCGCGGACAGGGGGTCAAATACGCAGTATTTT. The chain carries TRBV19 and TRBJ2-3; 10 bases align to TRBD1. Germline-derived CDR1 and CDR2 are LNHDA and SQIVND (reference sequence). CDR3 length: 15 residues. V was pared by 5 bases and J by 7 bases, with 9 bases of the junction left unmatched.